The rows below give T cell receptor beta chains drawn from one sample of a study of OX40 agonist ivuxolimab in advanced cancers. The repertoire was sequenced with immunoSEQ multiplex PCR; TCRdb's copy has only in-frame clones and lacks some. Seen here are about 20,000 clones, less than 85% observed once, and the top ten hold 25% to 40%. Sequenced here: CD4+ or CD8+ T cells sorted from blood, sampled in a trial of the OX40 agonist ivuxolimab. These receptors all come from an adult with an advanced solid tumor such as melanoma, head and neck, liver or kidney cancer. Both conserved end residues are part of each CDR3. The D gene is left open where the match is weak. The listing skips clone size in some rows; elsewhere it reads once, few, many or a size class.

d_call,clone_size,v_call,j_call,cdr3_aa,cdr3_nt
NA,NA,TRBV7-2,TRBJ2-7,CASSALLRAYEQYF,TGTGCCAGCAGCGCACTCCTTCGAGCCTACGAGCAGTACTTC
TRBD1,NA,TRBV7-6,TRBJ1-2,CASSLIGQGAGYTF,TGTGCCAGCAGCTTAATTGGACAGGGGGCCGGCTACACCTTC
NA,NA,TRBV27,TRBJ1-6,CASRSQGGQPLHF,TGTGCCAGCAGATCACAGGGAGGACAACCCCTCCACTTT
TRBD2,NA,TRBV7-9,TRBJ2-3,CASSLYGGGEDTQYF,TGTGCCAGCAGCTTATACGGGGGAGGGGAAGATACGCAGTATTTT
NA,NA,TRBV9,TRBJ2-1,CASSGLNEQFF,TGTGCCAGCAGCGGCCTCAATGAGCAGTTCTTC
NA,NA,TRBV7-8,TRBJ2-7,CASTTFGDYEQYF,TGTGCCAGCACCACATTTGGGGACTACGAGCAGTACTTC
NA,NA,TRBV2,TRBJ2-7,CASSAPVRTSYEQYF,TGTGCCAGCAGTGCCCCGGTGAGGACGTCCTACGAGCAGTACTTC
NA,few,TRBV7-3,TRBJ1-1,CASSHTGYTEAFF,TGTGCCAGCAGTCATACAGGGTACACTGAAGCTTTCTTT
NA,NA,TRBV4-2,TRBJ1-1,CASSGQLNTEAFF,TGTGCCAGCAGCGGACAGCTGAACACTGAAGCTTTCTTT
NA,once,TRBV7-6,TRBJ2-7,CASSLGAFYEQYF,TGTGCCAGCAGCTTAGGAGCTTTTTACGAGCAGTACTTC
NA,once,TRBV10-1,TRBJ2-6,CASSEPKRSHSRANVLTF,TGCGCCAGCAGTGAGCCCAAAAGATCGCACAGTCGGGCCAACGTCCTGACTTTC
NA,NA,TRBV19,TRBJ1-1,CASSTNSEAFF,TGTGCCAGTAGTACAAACAGTGAAGCTTTCTTT
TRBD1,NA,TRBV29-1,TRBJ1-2,CSAPGQGIYGYTF,TGCAGCGCGCCCGGACAGGGTATATATGGCTACACCTTC
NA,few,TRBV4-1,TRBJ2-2,CASSHHMDTPGGELFF,TGCGCCAGCAGCCACCACATGGACACCCCGGGCGGGGAGCTGTTTTTT
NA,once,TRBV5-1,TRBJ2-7,CASSWDDYEQYF,TGCGCCAGCAGCTGGGATGACTACGAGCAGTACTTC
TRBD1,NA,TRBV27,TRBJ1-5,CASRKTGVNQPQHF,TGTGCCAGCAGAAAGACAGGGGTGAATCAGCCCCAGCATTTT
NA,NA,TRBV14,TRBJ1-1,CASSQVLVRGPEAFF,TGTGCCAGCAGCCAGGTCTTGGTAAGAGGGCCTGAAGCTTTCTTT
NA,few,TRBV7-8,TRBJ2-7,CASSLRAGYYEQYF,TGTGCCAGCAGCTTAAGGGCAGGGTACTACGAGCAGTACTTC
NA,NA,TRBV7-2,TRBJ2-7,CASSLGLGAVSYEQYF,TGTGCCAGCAGCTTAGGCCTAGGGGCTGTCTCCTACGAGCAGTACTTC
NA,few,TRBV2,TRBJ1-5,CASRTGRASNQPQHF,TGTGCCAGCAGGACAGGCAGGGCGAGCAATCAGCCCCAGCATTTT
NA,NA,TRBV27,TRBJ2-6,CASSLLGTYSGANVLTF,TGTGCCAGCAGTTTACTAGGGACCTACTCTGGGGCCAACGTCCTGACTTTC
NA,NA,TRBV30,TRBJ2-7,CAWSPDYGGGPSYEQYF,TGTGCCTGGAGCCCAGACTATGGGGGGGGGCCTTCCTACGAGCAGTACTTC
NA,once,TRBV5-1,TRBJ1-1,CASSLRGDPTEAFF,TGCGCCAGCAGCTTGCGTGGGGACCCCACTGAAGCTTTCTTT
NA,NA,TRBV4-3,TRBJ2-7,CASSQTSLNYEQYF,TGCGCCAGCAGCCAAACTAGTTTAAATTACGAGCAGTACTTC
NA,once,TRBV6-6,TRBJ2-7,CASGLTVREQYF,TGTGCCAGCGGTCTAACCGTGAGGGAGCAGTACTTC
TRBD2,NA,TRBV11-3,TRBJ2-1,CASSPAGGYNEQFF,TGTGCCAGCAGCCCAGCGGGGGGCTACAATGAGCAGTTCTTC
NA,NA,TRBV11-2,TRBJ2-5,CASSTSETQYF,TGTGCCAGCAGCACCTCGGAGACCCAGTACTTC
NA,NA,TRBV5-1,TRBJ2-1,CASSLRLINEQFF,TGCGCCAGCAGCTTGCGGCTGATCAATGAGCAGTTCTTC
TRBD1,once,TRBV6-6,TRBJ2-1,CASTLEGTGNNEQFF,TGTGCCAGCACCCTAGAAGGGACAGGGAACAATGAGCAGTTCTTC
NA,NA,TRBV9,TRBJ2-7,CASSIHRDTHYEQYF,TGTGCCAGCAGCATCCACCGGGACACACACTACGAGCAGTACTTC
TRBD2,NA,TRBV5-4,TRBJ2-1,CASSFGGGSLSYNEQFF,TGTGCCAGCAGCTTCGGGGGGGGTTCTCTCTCCTACAATGAGCAGTTCTTC
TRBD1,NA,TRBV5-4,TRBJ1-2,CASSPLDRSSTNYGYTF,TGTGCCAGCAGCCCGCTGGACAGGTCCTCCACTAACTATGGCTACACCTTC
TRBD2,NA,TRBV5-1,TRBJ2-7,CASSLATSGAYEQYF,TGCGCCAGCAGCTTGGCAACTAGCGGGGCCTACGAGCAGTACTTC
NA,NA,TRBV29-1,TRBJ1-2,CSVEGPGGSYTF,TGCAGCGTTGAGGGGCCCGGAGGGAGCTACACCTTC
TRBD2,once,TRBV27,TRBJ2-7,CASSLSGGIYEQYF,TGTGCCAGCAGCCTTAGCGGGGGGATTTACGAGCAGTACTTC
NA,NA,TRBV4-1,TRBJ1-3,CASSQLSGNTIYF,TGCGCCAGCAGCCAACTCTCTGGAAACACCATATATTTT
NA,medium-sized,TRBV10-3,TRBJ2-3,CAISNTEGTDTQYF,TGTGCCATCAGTAACACCGAAGGCACAGATACGCAGTATTTT
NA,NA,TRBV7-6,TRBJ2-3,CASSYSGVPDTQYF,TGTGCCAGCAGCTACTCAGGGGTGCCAGATACGCAGTATTTT
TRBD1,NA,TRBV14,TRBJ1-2,CASSLSPDRGDYGYTF,TGTGCCAGCAGCCTTTCCCCGGACAGGGGGGACTATGGCTACACCTTC
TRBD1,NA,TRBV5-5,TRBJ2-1,CASSFRDRDLGEQFF,TGTGCCAGCAGCTTCCGGGACAGGGATTTAGGTGAGCAGTTCTTC
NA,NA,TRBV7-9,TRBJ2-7,CASSLPTGGTQYF,TGTGCCAGCAGCTTACCCACCGGGGGAACACAGTACTTC
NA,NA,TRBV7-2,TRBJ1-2,CASSSLHRAGWDGYTF,TGTGCCAGCAGCTCCCTCCACAGGGCGGGGTGGGATGGCTACACCTTC
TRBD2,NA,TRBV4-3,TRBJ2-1,CASSQSPSGGDEQFF,TGCGCCAGCAGCCAATCCCCAAGCGGGGGCGATGAGCAGTTCTTC
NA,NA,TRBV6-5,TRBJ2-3,CASSLAAGQGDTQYF,TGTGCCAGCAGCCTAGCCGCTGGGCAGGGAGATACGCAGTATTTT
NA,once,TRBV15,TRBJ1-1,CATSRDTVEDTEAFF,TGTGCCACCAGCAGAGATACTGTCGAGGACACTGAAGCTTTCTTT
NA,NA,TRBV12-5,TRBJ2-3,CASGLGGHTDTQYF,TGTGCTAGTGGTTTGGGCGGTCACACAGATACGCAGTATTTT